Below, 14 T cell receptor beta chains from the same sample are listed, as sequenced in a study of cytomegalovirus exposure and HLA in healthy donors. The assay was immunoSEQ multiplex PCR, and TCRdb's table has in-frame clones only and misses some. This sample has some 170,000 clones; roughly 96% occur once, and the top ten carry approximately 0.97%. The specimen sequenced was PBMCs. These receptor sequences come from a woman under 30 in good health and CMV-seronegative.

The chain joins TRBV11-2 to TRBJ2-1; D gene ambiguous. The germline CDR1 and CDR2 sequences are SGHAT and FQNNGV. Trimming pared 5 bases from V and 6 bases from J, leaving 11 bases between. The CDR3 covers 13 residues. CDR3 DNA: TGTGCCAGCAGCCCCGCTCCTAGCAATGAGCAGTTCTTC. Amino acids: CASSPAPSNEQFF.

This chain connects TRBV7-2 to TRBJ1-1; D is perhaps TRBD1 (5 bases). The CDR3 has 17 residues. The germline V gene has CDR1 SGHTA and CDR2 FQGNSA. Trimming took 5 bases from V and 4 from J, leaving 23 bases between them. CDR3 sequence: CASSLGGGFSAGTEAFF. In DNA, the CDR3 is TGTGCCAGCAGCCTGGGGGGGGGATTTAGCGCCGGCACTGAAGCTTTCTTT.

The CDR3 region has the DNA TGTGCCAGCAGCTTATATGCGGGGCCCGATAAAAACACCGGGGAGCTGTTTTTT. Its protein is CASSLYAGPDKNTGELFF. The chain carries TRBV7-3 and TRBJ2-2; possibly TRBD2 for D (6 bases). Germline V CDR1 and CDR2: SGHTA, FQGTGA. V was clipped by 2 bases and J by 2 bases, with 18 bases between them. CDR3 length equals 18 residues.

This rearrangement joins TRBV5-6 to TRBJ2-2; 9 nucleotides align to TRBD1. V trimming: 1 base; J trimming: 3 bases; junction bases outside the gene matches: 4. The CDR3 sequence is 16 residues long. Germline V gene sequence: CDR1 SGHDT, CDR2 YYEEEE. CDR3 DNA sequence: TGTGCCAGCAGCTTGACCGGGACAGGGCACACCGGGGAGCTGTTTTTT. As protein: CASSLTGTGHTGELFF. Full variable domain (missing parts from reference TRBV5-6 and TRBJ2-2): DAGVTQSPTHLIKTRGQQVTLRCSPKSGHDTVSWYQQALGQGPQFIFQYYEEEERQRGNFPDRFSGHQFPNYSSELNVNALLLGDSALYLCASSLTGTGHTGELFFGEGSRLTVL.

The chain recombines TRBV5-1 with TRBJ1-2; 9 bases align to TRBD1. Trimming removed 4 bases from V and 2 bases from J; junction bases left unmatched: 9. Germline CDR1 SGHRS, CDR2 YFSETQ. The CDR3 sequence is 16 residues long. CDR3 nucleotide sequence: TGCGCCAGCAGCACAGGCTACAGGGGGCCGAACTATGGCTACACCTTC. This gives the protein CASSTGYRGPNYGYTF.

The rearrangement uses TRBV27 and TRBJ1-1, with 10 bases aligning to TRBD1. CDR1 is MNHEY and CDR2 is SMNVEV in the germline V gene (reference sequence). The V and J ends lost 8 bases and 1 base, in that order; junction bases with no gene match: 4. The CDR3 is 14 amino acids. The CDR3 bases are TGTGCCAGCTACCGACAGGGGGCGAACACTGAAGCTTTCTTT. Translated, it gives CASYRQGANTEAFF.

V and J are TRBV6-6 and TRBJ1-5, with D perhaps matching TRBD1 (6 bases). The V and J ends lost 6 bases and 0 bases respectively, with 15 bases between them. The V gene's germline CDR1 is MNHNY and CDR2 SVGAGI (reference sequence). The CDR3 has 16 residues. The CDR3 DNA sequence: TGTGCCAGCAGACTGGACAGAGGGTCTAGCAATCAGCCCCAGCATTTT. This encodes CASRLDRGSSNQPQHF.

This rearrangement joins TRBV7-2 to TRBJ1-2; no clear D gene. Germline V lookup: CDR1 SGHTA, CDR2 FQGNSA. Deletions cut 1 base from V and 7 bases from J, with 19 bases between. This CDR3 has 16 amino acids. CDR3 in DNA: TGTGCCAGCAGCTTAGTTCGAGGTGGGTCCGTGGCTGGCTACACCTTC. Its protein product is CASSLVRGGSVAGYTF.

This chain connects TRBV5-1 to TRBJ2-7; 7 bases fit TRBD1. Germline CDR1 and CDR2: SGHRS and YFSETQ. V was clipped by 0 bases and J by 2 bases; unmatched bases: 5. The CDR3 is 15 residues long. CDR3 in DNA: TGCGCCAGCAGCTTGGAGACAGGGCGGCCCTACGAGCAGTACTTC. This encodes CASSLETGRPYEQYF.

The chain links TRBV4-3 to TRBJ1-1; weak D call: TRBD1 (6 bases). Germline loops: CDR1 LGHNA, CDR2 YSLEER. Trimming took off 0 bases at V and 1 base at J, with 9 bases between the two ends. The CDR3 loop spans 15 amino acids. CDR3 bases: TGCGCCAGCAGCCAAGATGGGGGGGCGAACACTGAAGCTTTCTTT. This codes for CASSQDGGANTEAFF.

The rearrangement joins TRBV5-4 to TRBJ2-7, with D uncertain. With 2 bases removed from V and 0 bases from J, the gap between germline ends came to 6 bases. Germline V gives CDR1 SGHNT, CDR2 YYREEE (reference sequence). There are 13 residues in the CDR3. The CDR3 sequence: CASSFPGSYEQYF. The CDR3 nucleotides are TGTGCCAGCAGCTTCCCCGGCTCCTACGAGCAGTACTTC.

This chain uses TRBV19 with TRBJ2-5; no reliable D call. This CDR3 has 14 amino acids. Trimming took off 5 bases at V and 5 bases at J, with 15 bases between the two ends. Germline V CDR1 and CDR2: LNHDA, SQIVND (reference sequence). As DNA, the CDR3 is TGTGCCAGTAGTTCCAGCCCCGCGGTGGAGACCCAGTACTTC. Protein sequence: CASSSSPAVETQYF.

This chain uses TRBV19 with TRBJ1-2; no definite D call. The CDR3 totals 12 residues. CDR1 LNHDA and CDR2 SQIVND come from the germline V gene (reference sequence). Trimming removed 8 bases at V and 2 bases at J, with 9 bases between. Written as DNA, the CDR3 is TGTGCCAGTCAAACAAAAAACTATGGCTACACCTTC. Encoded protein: CASQTKNYGYTF.

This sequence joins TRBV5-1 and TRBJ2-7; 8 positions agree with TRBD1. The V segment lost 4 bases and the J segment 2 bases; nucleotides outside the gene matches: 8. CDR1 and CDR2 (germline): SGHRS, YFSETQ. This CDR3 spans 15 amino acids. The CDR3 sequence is CASSPDGQGAYEQYF. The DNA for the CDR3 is TGCGCCAGCAGCCCGGACGGACAGGGAGCCTACGAGCAGTACTTC.